This passage covers 27 T cell receptor beta chains from one sample sequenced in a study of metastatic and nonmetastatic thyroid tumors. TCRdb re-called clones from the PCR reads using MiXCR. Of roughly 81,000 clones in the sample, 8.6% were seen once. There were no patients who had received any treatment before thyroid surgery. The sequenced sample consisted of blood. All receptors come from a female donor with papillary thyroid cancer or a benign thyroid nodule (not recorded which). Some clones in this sample may be carry-over from other donors' samples.

There are many counts of this clone. V usage is TRBV5-5 and J usage is TRBJ2-7; 8 bases fit TRBD1. The V gene end was trimmed by 4 bases and the J gene end by 5 bases; junction bases not matched to a gene: 14. Germline loops: CDR1 SGHKS, CDR2 YYEKEE (reference sequence). The CDR3 contains 16 residues. The chain's CDR3 is CASSGGQVHLGNEQYF. The CDR3 DNA is TGTGCCAGCAGCGGGGGACAGGTCCACCTCGGCAACGAGCAGTACTTC.

This clone has only a few counts. V usage is TRBV24-1 and J usage is TRBJ1-2; no firm D call. Trimming removed 9 bases at V and 4 bases at J, with 8 bases between. This CDR3 spans 11 amino acids. The V gene's germline CDR1 is KGHDR and CDR2 SFDVKD. Written as DNA, the CDR3 is TGTGCCACCTACTCGGGCTATGGCTACACCTTC. As protein: CATYSGYGYTF.

This clone was seen many times. The rearrangement uses TRBV2 and TRBJ1-1; TRBD1 is a possible D gene (6 bases). The ends were cut back, 5 bases at V and 6 bases at J, with 13 bases in the middle. CDR3 size: 13 residues. Germline CDR1 reads SNHLY; CDR2 reads FYNNEI. The CDR3, as DNA: TGTGCCAGCAGTTCAGGGGAAATCGCTGAAGCTTTCTTT. Its translation: CASSSGEIAEAFF.

The V gene is TRBV5-1, the J gene TRBJ2-5; no firm D call. There are 14 residues in the CDR3. Germline assignment: CDR1 SGHRS and CDR2 YFSETQ. V was clipped by 4 bases and J by 3 bases, with 13 bases between them. This CDR3 reads CASSPQKQEETQYF. DNA of the CDR3: TGCGCCAGCAGCCCTCAAAAGCAGGAAGAGACCCAGTACTTC. Full variable domain (rest looked up from reference TRBV5-1 and TRBJ2-5): KAGVTQTPRYLIKTRGQQVTLSCSPISGHRSVSWYQQTPGQGLQFLFEYFSETQRNKGNFPGRFSGRQFSNSRSEMNVSTLELGDSALYLCASSPQKQEETQYFGPGTRLLVL.

This clone was seen a handful of times. The J gene is TRBJ1-1, the V gene TRBV9; D call uncertain. CDR3 length: 18 amino acids. Looked up from germline, CDR1 is SGDLS and CDR2 is YYNGEE. Trimming took 0 bases from V and 0 from J, leaving 18 bases between them. The CDR3 protein is CASSVVEPAGALNTEAFF. The CDR3 DNA is TGTGCCAGCAGCGTAGTAGAGCCGGCAGGCGCCTTGAACACTGAAGCTTTCTTT.

The sample holds many counts of this clone. The chain is built from TRBV7-2 and TRBJ1-1; TRBD1 agrees at 10 bases. Trimming took 1 base from V and 6 from J; bases not matched to a gene: 8. Germline loops: CDR1 SGHTA, CDR2 FQGNSA. CDR3 length: 16 amino acids. CDR3 DNA sequence: TGTGCCAGCAGCTTAGTGGGACAGGGGAGGCGATCTGAAGCTTTCTTT. This translates into CASSLVGQGRRSEAFF.

This clone was seen ten or more times. The chain combines TRBV20-1 with TRBJ2-5; D remains unclear. V was clipped by 6 bases and J by 3 bases, with 11 bases between them. Germline V gene sequence: CDR1 DFQATT, CDR2 SNEGSKA (reference sequence). This CDR3 is 12 amino acids long. The DNA for the CDR3 is TGCAGTGCCGGACCCAGGAAAGAGACCCAGTACTTC. Amino acids: CSAGPRKETQYF.

This clone was counted many times. The chain links TRBV2 to TRBJ2-1; D ambiguous. This CDR3 has 15 amino acids. With 6 bases removed from V and 4 bases from J, the gap between germline ends came to 16 bases. In germline, CDR1 is SNHLY, CDR2 FYNNEI. CDR3 bases: TGTGCCAGCAGCCTATCTCGGCTCGGATACAATGAGCAGTTCTTC. It codes for CASSLSRLGYNEQFF.

This clone was seen ten or more times. The chain couples TRBV5-8 to TRBJ2-2, with D unresolved. Trimming cost V 0 bases and J 4 bases, with 7 bases left between them. Germline CDR1 is SGHTS and CDR2 is YDEGEE. The CDR3 contains 14 residues. For the CDR3, the DNA is TGTGCCAGCAGCTTGGACCATTCCACCGGGGAGCTGTTTTTT. Translated: CASSLDHSTGELFF.

The chain joins TRBV28 to TRBJ1-6; no definite D call. The CDR3 is 16 amino acids. Per the germline V gene, CDR1 is MDHEN and CDR2 is SYDVKM. Trimming took 2 bases from V and 4 from J, leaving 12 bases between them. The CDR3 sequence: CASSLLTSQYNSPLHF. The CDR3 DNA follows: TGTGCCAGCAGTTTACTTACAAGCCAATATAATTCACCCCTCCACTTT. Supplemented by reference TRBV28 and TRBJ1-6, the full variable domain reads DVKVTQSSRYLVKRTGEKVFLECVQDMDHENMFWYRQDPGLGLRLIYFSYDVKMKEKGDIPEGYSVSREKKERFSLILESASTNQTSMYLCASSLLTSQYNSPLHFGNGTRLTVT.

This clone was seen more than once but under ten times. The V call is TRBV6-5, the J call TRBJ1-4, with 7 bases aligning to TRBD1. Losses at the gene ends were 0 bases for V and 6 bases for J; bases not matched to a gene: 4. In germline, CDR1 is MNHEY, CDR2 SVGAGI. The CDR3 has 15 residues. The CDR3 sequence is CASSYSGRGDEKLFF. The CDR3 coding sequence is TGTGCCAGCAGTTACTCTGGCAGGGGGGATGAAAAACTGTTTTTT.

This clone was recorded many times. Other nucleotide sequences in the sample specify the same CDR3. DNA of the CDR3: TGCAGTGCTCCAAAGGGGGGGGCCGGGGCAGATACGCAGTATTTT. Protein sequence: CSAPKGGAGADTQYF. The chain joins TRBV20-1 to TRBJ2-3, with D tentatively TRBD2 (7 bases). Germline CDR1 DFQATT, CDR2 SNEGSKA (reference sequence). The CDR3 length is 15 residues. Trimming removed 5 bases from V and 4 bases from J, with 19 bases in between.

In its sample, this clone was seen once. This may come from a read error, since a much larger clone is one base off. As the CDR3 is not closed by the conserved phenylalanine or tryptophan, this likely results from a read error. The rearrangement joins TRBV5-8 to TRBJ1-1; no definite D call. CDR3 length: 13 amino acids. CDR1 is SGHTS and CDR2 is YDEGEE in the germline V gene. Trimming stripped 4 bases from V and 2 bases from J, with 9 bases between. CDR3 DNA sequence: TGTGCCAGCAGCGTGGGAGTTAACACTGAAGCTTTCTCT. Translating gives CASSVGVNTEAFS.

The sample holds a few counts of this clone. This chain connects TRBV5-1 to TRBJ2-3; TRBD1 matches at 8 bases. Unmatched junction bases numbered 3, after V lost 1 base and J lost 2 bases. The CDR3 contains 15 residues. The germline CDR1 and CDR2 sequences are SGHRS and YFSETQ. This CDR3 reads CASSLRDRHTDTQYF. As DNA, the CDR3 is TGCGCCAGCAGCTTGCGGGACAGGCACACAGATACGCAGTATTTT.

This clone was observed at least ten times. The CDR3 nucleotides read TGTGCCAGCAGCTTAGATGCCGGCGGGGGGACCCGGAGGAAGACCCAGTACTTC. Protein sequence: CASSLDAGGGTRRKTQYF. The chain uses TRBV11-2 and TRBJ2-5; 8 positions match TRBD2. Germline trimming cut 0 bases from V and 6 bases from J; bases unmatched to any gene: 15. Germline loops: CDR1 SGHAT, CDR2 FQNNGV. The CDR3 consists of 18 residues.

By share of the sample, this clone is medium-sized. This chain links TRBV6-5 with TRBJ1-2, with D unclear. The V gene lost 0 bases and the J gene lost 8 bases, with 13 bases spanning the gap. Germline CDR1 and CDR2: MNHEY and SVGAGI. The CDR3 loop spans 14 amino acids. The CDR3 DNA follows: TGTGCCAGCAGTTACTCGAACCCCGCGGAGGGCTACACCTTC. Translation gives CASSYSNPAEGYTF.

This clone was counted at least ten times. V is TRBV19 and J is TRBJ2-2, with a possible D match to TRBD1 (6 bases). This CDR3 has 16 residues. V lost 4 bases and J lost 1, with 13 bases in between. The germline gives CDR1 LNHDA, CDR2 SQIVND (reference sequence). Written as DNA, the CDR3 is TGTGCCAGTAGTACCCAGGGGTTTGGGAACACCGGGGAGCTGTTTTTT. Residues: CASSTQGFGNTGELFF. The whole variable domain, remainder taken from reference TRBV19 and TRBJ2-2, is DGGITQSPKYLFRKEGQNVTLSCEQNLNHDAMYWYRQDPGQGLRLIYYSQIVNDFQKGDIAEGYSVSREKKESFPLTVTSAQKNPTAFYLCASSTQGFGNTGELFFGEGSRLTVL.

This clone was recorded many times. V usage is TRBV14 and J usage is TRBJ1-4; D unclear. Germline CDR1 and CDR2: SGHDN and FVKESK. The V gene lost 4 bases and the J gene lost 7 bases, with 13 bases spanning the gap. The CDR3 is made up of 14 amino acids. The CDR3 DNA sequence: TGTGCCAGCAGCCGGTCCACGATCGGTGAAAAACTGTTTTTT. The encoded protein is CASSRSTIGEKLFF.

This chain links TRBV20-1 with TRBJ2-2; no firm D call. Trimming took off 0 bases at V and 2 bases at J, with 13 bases between the two ends. Germline CDR1 and CDR2: DFQATT and SNEGSKA (reference sequence). This CDR3 is 16 amino acids long. In DNA form, the CDR3 reads TGCAGTGCTAGAGATAGATCCTCGGCAAACACCGGGGAGCTGTTTTTT. It translates to CSARDRSSANTGELFF.

In its sample, this clone was seen many times. The genes are TRBV3-1 and TRBJ1-1; D remains unclear. The CDR3 length is 12 residues. Trimming pared 5 bases from V and 5 bases from J, leaving 9 bases between. The germline V gene encodes CDR1 LGHDT and CDR2 YNNKEL (reference sequence). The CDR3 DNA reads TGTGCCAGCAGCGGCCGCAGGACTGAAGCTTTCTTT. This translates into CASSGRRTEAFF.

This clone was recorded at least ten times. The chain recombines TRBV5-1 with TRBJ2-2; TRBD1 matches 9 bases. The CDR3 loop spans 15 amino acids. Trimming at V came to 2 bases and at J to 5 bases, leaving 4 bases not matched to a gene. CDR1 is SGHRS, CDR2 YFSETQ, per germline. CDR3 in amino acids: CASSFDRGWTGELFF. Written as DNA, the CDR3 is TGCGCCAGCAGCTTTGACAGGGGGTGGACCGGGGAGCTGTTTTTT.

There are many counts of this clone. V is TRBV12-3 or TRBV12-4 and J is TRBJ2-5; a weak D match, TRBD1 (6 bases). V lost 5 bases, J lost 2 bases, and 12 bases lay in between. The CDR3 is 14 amino acids. The CDR3 DNA reads TGTGCCAGCAGTAAACAGGGTTGGCAAGAGACCCAGTACTTC. It encodes CASSKQGWQETQYF.

This clone appeared many times. Additional DNA sequences in this sample encode the identical CDR3. The rearrangement links TRBV6-4 to TRBJ2-2; 14 bases are shared with TRBD2. This CDR3 is 15 amino acids long. With V trimmed by 8 bases and J by 4 bases, 3 bases remained unmatched. Germline lookup yields CDR1 MRHNA and CDR2 SNTAGT. CDR3 coding DNA: TGTGCCAGCTCCGGGACTAGCGGGGGCACCGGGGAGCTGTTTTTT. Protein sequence: CASSGTSGGTGELFF.

The chain links TRBV5-1 to TRBJ1-2; 12 nucleotides agree with TRBD1. With 4 bases clipped from V and 3 bases from J, the junction kept 10 bases outside the gene matches. Germline V lookup: CDR1 SGHRS, CDR2 YFSETQ. This CDR3 comprises 17 residues. The CDR3 loop is CASSGGDRGPEYYGYTF. DNA for the CDR3: TGCGCCAGCAGCGGAGGGGACAGGGGGCCCGAGTACTATGGCTACACCTTC.

This clone was seen many times. J is TRBJ1-1 and V is TRBV13; D gene unclear. Germline CDR1 PRHDT, CDR2 FYEKMQ (reference sequence). V was trimmed by 0 bases and J by 4 bases, leaving 12 bases between them. CDR3 length: 15 residues. CDR3 nucleotides: TGTGCCAGCAGCTTAGGCGGGTTCAGTAGCACTGAAGCTTTCTTT. Residues: CASSLGGFSSTEAFF. The full variable domain, with the rest looked up from reference TRBV13 and TRBJ1-1, is AAGVIQSPRHLIKEKRETATLKCYPIPRHDTVYWYQQGPGQDPQFLISFYEKMQSDKGSIPDRFSAQQFSDYHSELNMSSLELGDSALYFCASSLGGFSSTEAFFGQGTRLTVV.

This clone was recorded at least ten times. The chain combines TRBV3-1 with TRBJ2-1, with 11 positions matching TRBD2. The CDR3 is 18 residues long. V lost 1 base, J lost 12 bases, and 17 bases stayed unmatched. CDR1 is LGHDT, CDR2 YNNKEL, per germline (reference sequence). CDR3 DNA: TGTGCCAGCAGCCAAGCCATTGGTACTAGCGGGGGCCCGTTAGGGCAGTTCTTC. Amino acid sequence: CASSQAIGTSGGPLGQFF.

This chain connects TRBV28 to TRBJ2-4; weak D call: TRBD1 (6 bases). This CDR3 region has 14 residues. CDR1 MDHEN and CDR2 SYDVKM come from the germline V gene. V gave up 3 bases and J gave up 6 bases, with 12 bases separating them. This chain's CDR3 is CASSFPTGSNIQYF. The CDR3 DNA sequence: TGTGCCAGCAGTTTCCCGACAGGCTCAAACATTCAGTACTTC.